These 12 T cell receptor beta chains originate from one sample sequenced in a study of radiation and T cells in renal cell carcinoma (dated by TCRdb to 2018 to 2020). Library creation used the immunoSEQ multiplex PCR assay. The table comes from immuneACCESS by way of TCRdb, which keeps in-frame sequences with V and J called. Part of the clones is missing from these tables; in studies checked, under half for an unresolved V gene and the rest for unknown reasons. The sample includes 100,000 to 150,000 clones, with around 80% observed a single time. In total, the top ten clones hold roughly 5% of the sample. In light of the paper, this sample's time point label describes: blood 2 weeks post-SBRT. According to the study, the label for this sample's treatment or condition signals: 15 Gy SBRT to primary tumor, nephrectomy 4 weeks later. The input for sequencing was blood, taken from a patient whose treatment included radiotherapy and nephrectomy. These TCRs come from a man in his fifties with renal cell carcinoma.

This chain connects TRBV13 to TRBJ2-3, with D possibly TRBD2 on 7 matching bases. Trimming removed 5 bases at V and 6 bases at J, with 18 bases between. The CDR3 is made up of 15 amino acids. Germline loops: CDR1 PRHDT, CDR2 FYEKMQ (reference sequence). Here the CDR3 DNA reads TGTGCCAGCAGCCGGAGGGGGGGGCGCGGGGATACGCAGTATTTT. Protein sequence: CASSRRGGRGDTQYF. The whole variable domain, filled in from reference TRBV13 and TRBJ2-3, reads AAGVIQSPRHLIKEKRETATLKCYPIPRHDTVYWYQQGPGQDPQFLISFYEKMQSDKGSIPDRFSAQQFSDYHSELNMSSLELGDSALYFCASSRRGGRGDTQYFGPGTRLTVL.

This chain connects TRBV30 to TRBJ1-5, with TRBD1 matching 10 bases. The germline V gene has CDR1 GTSNPN and CDR2 SVGIG (reference sequence). This CDR3 region has 18 residues. J was trimmed by 2 bases and V by 2 bases; bases with no gene match: 12. The CDR3 protein is CAWSTQTGGGWGNQPQHF. In DNA, the CDR3 is TGTGCCTGGAGTACACAGACAGGGGGCGGATGGGGCAATCAGCCCCAGCATTTT. The full variable domain, in which reference TRBV30 and TRBJ1-5 provide the parts outside the CDR3, is SQTIHQWPATLVQPVGSPLSLECTVEGTSNPNLYWYRQAAGRGLQLLFYSVGIGQISSEVPQNLSASRPQDRQFILSSKKLLLSDSGFYLCAWSTQTGGGWGNQPQHFGDGTRLSIL.

The chain carries TRBV6-5 and TRBJ1-2; tentative D call: TRBD1 (6 bases). V was trimmed by 7 bases and J by 1 base, leaving 13 bases between them. In germline, CDR1 is MNHEY, CDR2 SVGAGI. CDR3 length: 14 residues. In DNA, the CDR3 is TGTGCCAGCAAAGCGGGACAAAATAACTATGGCTACACCTTC. It yields the protein CASKAGQNNYGYTF.

The J gene is TRBJ2-7, the V gene TRBV7-9; 15 bases fit TRBD2. The V gene end was trimmed by 1 base and the J gene end by 2 bases; junction bases not matched to a gene: 0. This CDR3 has 16 amino acids. Germline values: CDR1 SEHNR, CDR2 FQNEAQ (reference sequence). The CDR3 nucleotides read TGTGCCAGCAGCTTAGGGACTAGCGGGAGGGCCTACGAGCAGTACTTC. Its protein is CASSLGTSGRAYEQYF.

The chain combines TRBV7-2 with TRBJ2-1; the match to TRBD2 covers 10 bases. V lost 1 base to trimming and J lost 4 bases; unmatched junction nucleotides: 7. This CDR3 comprises 17 residues. Germline V lookup: CDR1 SGHTA, CDR2 FQGNSA. In DNA form, the CDR3 reads TGTGCCAGCAGCTTAGTCGCTAGCGGGGGTATATACAATGAGCAGTTCTTC. Its protein is CASSLVASGGIYNEQFF.

V is TRBV28 and J is TRBJ2-2; no clear D gene. This CDR3 contains 14 residues. V lost 5 bases and J 5 bases, leaving 12 bases between the germline ends. CDR1 is MDHEN and CDR2 is SYDVKM in the germline V gene. In DNA, the CDR3 is TGTGCCAGCAGTCCACCTGACACTACCGGGGAGCTGTTTTTT. Encoded protein: CASSPPDTTGELFF.

The rearrangement uses TRBV7-8 and TRBJ2-7; weak D call: TRBD1 (5 bases). Per germline, CDR1 SGHVS and CDR2 FQNEAQ. The CDR3 length is 15 residues. The V gene lost 6 bases and the J gene lost 0 bases, with 15 bases spanning the gap. This CDR3 reads CASRPRQSSSYEQYF. The CDR3 bases are TGTGCCAGCAGACCTCGACAGTCCAGCTCCTACGAGCAGTACTTC.

The chain is built from TRBV29-1 and TRBJ2-3; no clear D. Looked up from germline, CDR1 is SQVTM and CDR2 is ANQGSEA. The CDR3 totals 12 residues. The germline V and J ends were trimmed by 3 bases and 6 bases, with 10 bases remaining between them. The CDR3 protein is CSVDVVMDTQYF. The DNA for the CDR3 is TGCAGCGTTGATGTCGTTATGGATACGCAGTATTTT.

The chain employs TRBV20-1 and TRBJ1-2; the D gene is possibly TRBD1 (6 bases). The CDR3 has 11 amino acids. V was cut by 3 bases and J by 8 bases, with 10 bases left in between. The germline V gene has CDR1 DFQATT and CDR2 SNEGSKA (reference sequence). This CDR3 reads CSASGGLGYTF. The CDR3 region has the DNA TGCAGTGCTAGTGGGGGGCTAGGCTACACCTTC.

The V gene is TRBV2, the J gene TRBJ2-7, with TRBD1 matching over 11 bases. Per the germline V gene, CDR1 is SNHLY and CDR2 is FYNNEI. The length of the CDR3 is 17 residues. The J segment lost 3 bases and the V segment lost 5 bases, leaving 12 bases of the junction unmatched. For the CDR3, the DNA is TGTGCCAGCAGTAGGACAGGGGGCGCGGGTCAACACTACGAGCAGTACTTC. It yields the protein CASSRTGGAGQHYEQYF.

Here the CDR3 reads CSVSGRAGYEQYF. In DNA, the CDR3 is TGCAGCGTTAGCGGGAGGGCCGGCTACGAGCAGTACTTC. The chain couples TRBV29-1 to TRBJ2-7, with 10 nucleotides matching TRBD2. Looked up from germline, CDR1 is SQVTM and CDR2 is ANQGSEA. CDR3 size: 13 residues. J lost 3 bases, V lost 5 bases, and 4 bases had no gene match.

V is TRBV5-1 and J is TRBJ2-7; 7 positions agree with TRBD1. The CDR3 runs 15 residues. V trimming: 3 bases; J trimming: 2 bases; junction bases outside the gene matches: 8. Germline V gene data show CDR1 as SGHRS and CDR2 as YFSETQ. DNA of the CDR3: TGCGCCAGCAGCTACACCGGGACAGAAACCTACGAGCAGTACTTC. Translation gives CASSYTGTETYEQYF.